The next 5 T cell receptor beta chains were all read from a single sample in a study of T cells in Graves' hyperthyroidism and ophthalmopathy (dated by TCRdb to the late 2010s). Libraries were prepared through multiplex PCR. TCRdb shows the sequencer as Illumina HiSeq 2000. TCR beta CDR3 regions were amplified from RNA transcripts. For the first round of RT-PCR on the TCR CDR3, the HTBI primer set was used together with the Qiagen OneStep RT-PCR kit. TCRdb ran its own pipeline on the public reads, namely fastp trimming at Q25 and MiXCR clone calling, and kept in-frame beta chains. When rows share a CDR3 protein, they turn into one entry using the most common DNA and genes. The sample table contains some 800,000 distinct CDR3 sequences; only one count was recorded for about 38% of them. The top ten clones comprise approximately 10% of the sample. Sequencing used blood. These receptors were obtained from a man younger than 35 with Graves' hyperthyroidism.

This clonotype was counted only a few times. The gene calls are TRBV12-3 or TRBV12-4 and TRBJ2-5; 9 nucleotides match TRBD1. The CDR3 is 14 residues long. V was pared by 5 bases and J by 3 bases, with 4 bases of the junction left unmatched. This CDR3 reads CASSEQGAKETQYF. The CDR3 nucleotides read TGTGCCAGCAGTGAACAGGGGGCAAAAGAGACCCAGTACTTC.

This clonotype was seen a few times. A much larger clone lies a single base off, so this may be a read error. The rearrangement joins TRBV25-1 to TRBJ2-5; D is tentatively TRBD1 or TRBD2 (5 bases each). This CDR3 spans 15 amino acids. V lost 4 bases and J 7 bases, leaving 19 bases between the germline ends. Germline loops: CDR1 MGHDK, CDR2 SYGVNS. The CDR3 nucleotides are TGTGCCAGCAGTGGATCAACCGGGACCCCGTTGACCCAGTACTTC. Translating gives CASSGSTGTPLTQYF.

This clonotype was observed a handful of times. The CDR3 spells CASSLLDRETQYF. In DNA, the CDR3 is TGTGCCAGCAGCTTACTCGACAGGGAGACCCAGTACTTC. The V gene is TRBV7-3, the J gene TRBJ2-5; perhaps TRBD1 as D (6 bases). Germline V gene data show CDR1 as SGHTA and CDR2 as FQGTGA. The germline V and J ends were trimmed by 2 bases and 5 bases, with 9 bases remaining between them. This CDR3 is built from 13 residues.

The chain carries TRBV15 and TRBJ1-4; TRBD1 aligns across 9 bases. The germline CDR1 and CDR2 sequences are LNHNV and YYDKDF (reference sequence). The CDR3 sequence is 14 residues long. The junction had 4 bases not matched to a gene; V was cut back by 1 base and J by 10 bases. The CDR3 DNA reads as TGTGCCACCAGCAGAGGGGACAGGGATAGAAAACTGTTTTTT. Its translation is CATSRGDRDRKLFF.

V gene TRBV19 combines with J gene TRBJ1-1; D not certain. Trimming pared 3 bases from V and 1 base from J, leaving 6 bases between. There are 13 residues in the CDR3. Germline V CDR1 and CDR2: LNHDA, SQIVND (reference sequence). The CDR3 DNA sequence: TGTGCCAGTAGTATCTGGCCGAACACTGAAGCTTTCTTT. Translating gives CASSIWPNTEAFF.